These 8 T cell receptor beta chains were sequenced from one sample in a study of beta chain features in type 1 diabetes. Findings of the study overall: In every one of the four CD4+ subsets, TCRB CDR3s were moderately but significantly shorter in Type 1 diabetes patients.

No cognate antigen is known for these TCRs. The isolated RNA, all of it, was reverse transcribed, so expressed TCRB transcripts were what got sequenced. Using immunoSEQ multiplex PCR, the repertoire was profiled, and TCRdb retains in-frame clones only, with some absent. The sample records 600,000 or so clones, roughly 12% being singletons. Sequencing was performed on naive CD4+ T cells from blood. These receptors originate from a man between 25 and 39 years old with type 1 diabetes.

Only a few counts were recorded for this clone. The rearrangement links TRBV7-8 to TRBJ1-4; D is perhaps TRBD1 (5 bases). Germline V CDR1 and CDR2: SGHVS, FQNEAQ. Between the trimmed V and J ends, which lost 5 bases and 7 bases, there was a span of 14 bases. The CDR3 sequence is 14 residues long. Here the CDR3 DNA reads TGTGCCAGCAGCCCCCCCGGGACTCTTGAAAAACTGTTTTTT. Residues: CASSPPGTLEKLFF.

The J gene is TRBJ2-5, the V gene TRBV6-6; 9 bases are shared with TRBD2. The J segment lost 5 bases and the V segment lost 0 bases, leaving 4 bases of the junction unmatched. CDR1 is MNHNY and CDR2 is SVGAGI in the germline V gene (reference sequence). The CDR3 runs to 15 residues. CDR3 in DNA: TGTGCCAGCAGTTACTCGGCGGGGGGGCTGGAGACCCAGTACTTC. It is translated as CASSYSAGGLETQYF.

This rearrangement joins TRBV15 to TRBJ1-2, with TRBD1 matching 11 bases. Germline V lookup: CDR1 LNHNV, CDR2 YYDKDF (reference sequence). V gave up 3 bases and J gave up 6 bases; unmatched junction bases: 3. This CDR3 spans 14 amino acids. The CDR3 protein is CATSRGQGGHGYTF. The CDR3 region has the DNA TGTGCCACCAGCAGGGGACAGGGGGGTCATGGCTACACCTTC.

This clone came up a few times. This specimen includes other DNA sequences encoding the same CDR3. The chain recombines TRBV28 with TRBJ2-7; D uncertain. Germline loops: CDR1 MDHEN, CDR2 SYDVKM. Deletions cut 2 bases from V and 3 bases from J, with 2 bases between. The CDR3 is made up of 11 amino acids. In DNA form, the CDR3 reads TGTGCCAGCAGTTTAAACTACGAGCAGTACTTC. It is translated as CASSLNYEQYF. Looking up the rest from reference TRBV28 and TRBJ2-7 gives the full variable domain: DVKVTQSSRYLVKRTGEKVFLECVQDMDHENMFWYRQDPGLGLRLIYFSYDVKMKEKGDIPEGYSVSREKKERFSLILESASTNQTSMYLCASSLNYEQYFGPGTRLTVT.

CDR3 nucleotides: TGTGCCAGCAGTGCGACAGGGACCTCAGGTCAGCCCCAGCATTTT. Translated, it gives CASSATGTSGQPQHF. V gene TRBV6-1 combines with J gene TRBJ1-5, with 7 bases fitting TRBD1. After removal of 4 bases from V and 6 bases from J, the junction contained 9 bases not matched to a gene. Germline loops: CDR1 MNHNS, CDR2 SASEGT. This CDR3 region has 15 residues.

The chain is built from TRBV29-1 and TRBJ1-4; 7 bases map to TRBD1. Trimming took 4 bases from V and 5 from J; bases not matched to a gene: 4. This CDR3 region has 13 residues. CDR1 is SQVTM and CDR2 is ANQGSEA in the germline V gene. The chain's CDR3 is CSVAGTVNEKLFF. CDR3 sequence (DNA): TGCAGCGTTGCCGGGACAGTGAATGAAAAACTGTTTTTT. The variable domain in full, with the rest retrieved from reference TRBV29-1 and TRBJ1-4, is SAVISQKPSRDICQRGTSLTIQCQVDSQVTMMFWYRQQPGQSLTLIATANQGSEATYESGFVIDKFPISRPNLTFSTLTVSNMSPEDSSIYLCSVAGTVNEKLFFGSGTQLSVL.

V usage is TRBV30 and J usage is TRBJ1-4; D not certain. The CDR3 totals 13 residues. The germline CDR1 and CDR2 sequences are GTSNPN and SVGIG (reference sequence). The V end lost 0 bases, the J end lost 9 bases, and 11 bases lay between the germline ends. The CDR3, as DNA: TGTGCCTGGAGTGTAATGCTCCGGAAAAAACTGTTTTTT. Its translation is CAWSVMLRKKLFF.

This clone was seen more than once but under ten times. The J gene is TRBJ2-7, the V gene TRBV4-2; D uncertain. The ends were cut back, 1 base at V and 0 bases at J, with 22 bases in the middle. Germline V gene sequence: CDR1 LGHNA, CDR2 YNFKEQ. This CDR3 has 19 residues. The CDR3 nucleotides read TGTGCCAGCAGCCAAGTCCGCAGCCATAGACTGATGTCCTCCTACGAGCAGTACTTC. Protein: CASSQVRSHRLMSSYEQYF.